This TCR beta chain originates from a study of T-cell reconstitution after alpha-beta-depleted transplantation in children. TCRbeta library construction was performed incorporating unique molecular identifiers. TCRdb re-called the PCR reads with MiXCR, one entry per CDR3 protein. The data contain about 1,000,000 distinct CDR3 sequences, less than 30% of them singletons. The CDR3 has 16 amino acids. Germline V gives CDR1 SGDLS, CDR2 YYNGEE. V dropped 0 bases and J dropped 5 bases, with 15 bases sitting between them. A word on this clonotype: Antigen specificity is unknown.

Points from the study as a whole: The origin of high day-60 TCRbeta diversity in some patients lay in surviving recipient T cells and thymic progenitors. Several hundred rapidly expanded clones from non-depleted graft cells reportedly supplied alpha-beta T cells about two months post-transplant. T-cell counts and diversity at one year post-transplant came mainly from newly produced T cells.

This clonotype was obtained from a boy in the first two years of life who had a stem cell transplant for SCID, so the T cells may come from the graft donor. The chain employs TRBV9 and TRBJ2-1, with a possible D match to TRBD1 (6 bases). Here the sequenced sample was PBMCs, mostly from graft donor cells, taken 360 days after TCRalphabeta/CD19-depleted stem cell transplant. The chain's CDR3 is CASSVGPRGADNEQFF. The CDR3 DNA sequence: TGTGCCAGCAGCGTAGGACCCAGGGGCGCCGACAATGAGCAGTTCTTC.